This T cell receptor beta chain derives from a study of blood T cell repertoires in COVID-19. In the study overall: In each case, the material was cDNA or gDNA derived from T cells, B-cell-depleted T cells, or PBMCs.

CDR3 length: 14 amino acids. Germline V gene sequence: CDR1 MNHEY, CDR2 SVGEGT. Trimming shortened V by 8 bases and J by 7 bases, and 18 bases separated the two germline ends. As originally analysed: By means of reference gene primer amplification, nucleated cell counts were estimated. Libraries were prepared by immunoSEQ multiplex PCR; TCRdb keeps only in-frame clonotypes and omits some of them. V, J and clone size are taken as reported in that table, and D and trimming were inferred from the DNA itself. The table records fewer than 400,000 clones, approximately 86% of them present only once. V and J are TRBV6-2 or TRBV6-3 and TRBJ1-5, with D possibly being TRBD1 (6 bases). Sequences were obtained from peripheral blood. The source of this sequence is a human donor in a cohort sampled during active COVID-19. The CDR3, as DNA: TGTGCCAGCCGCCCTACAGGGATGAGGCAGCCCCAGCATTTT. This encodes CASRPTGMRQPQHF.